Following are 20 T cell receptor beta chains from one sample sequenced in a study of blood T cell repertoires in COVID-19. Generated by immunoSEQ multiplex PCR, the TCRdb table keeps only in-frame clones and is missing some. The table includes about 130,000 clones, roughly 80% detected once. Sequencing used peripheral blood. Source of these receptors: a woman older than 75 with acute or convalescent COVID-19.

In this sample, this clone turned up once. The chain couples TRBV6-5 to TRBJ1-2; D gene ambiguous. V was shortened by 2 bases and J by 8 bases, with 12 bases between the two germline ends. There are 13 residues in the CDR3. CDR1 is MNHEY, CDR2 SVGAGI, per germline. Here the CDR3 reads CASSYERGRGYTF. The CDR3, as DNA: TGTGCCAGCAGTTACGAGCGGGGTCGGGGCTACACCTTC.

V and J are TRBV5-1 and TRBJ2-2; maybe TRBD1 (5 bases). Germline V gives CDR1 SGHRS, CDR2 YFSETQ. V was trimmed by 3 bases and J by 2 bases, leaving 20 bases between them. This CDR3 has 18 amino acids. As DNA, the CDR3 is TGCGCCAGCAGCTCACTGCTTGGAGACAGTTACAACACCGGGGAGCTGTTTTTT. Encoded protein: CASSSLLGDSYNTGELFF. The full variable domain, completed using reference TRBV5-1 and TRBJ2-2, is KAGVTQTPRYLIKTRGQQVTLSCSPISGHRSVSWYQQTPGQGLQFLFEYFSETQRNKGNFPGRFSGRQFSNSRSEMNVSTLELGDSALYLCASSSLLGDSYNTGELFFGEGSRLTVL.

This clone occurred a few times. V is TRBV5-6 and J is TRBJ2-3, with TRBD2 identical over 10 bases. Germline CDR1 SGHDT, CDR2 YYEEEE. The CDR3 is made up of 17 amino acids. J gave up 2 bases and V 0 bases, and 6 bases lay outside the gene matches. The DNA for the CDR3 is TGTGCCAGCAGCTTGGACGGTAGCGGGGGGCACACAGATACGCAGTATTTT. Its protein product is CASSLDGSGGHTDTQYF.

This sequence joins TRBV2 and TRBJ2-7; possibly TRBD2 for D (5 bases). This CDR3 is built from 14 residues. Germline lookup yields CDR1 SNHLY and CDR2 FYNNEI. The germline V and J ends were trimmed by 8 bases and 5 bases, with 19 bases remaining between them. The CDR3 here is CASSFRGFINEQYF. The DNA of the CDR3 is TGTGCCAGCTCCTTTCGGGGTTTTATCAACGAGCAGTACTTC.

This chain's CDR3 is CASSPRRDNQPQHF. Here the CDR3 DNA reads TGTGCCAGCAGCCCGAGGAGGGACAATCAGCCCCAGCATTTT. V and J are TRBV7-2 and TRBJ1-5; D uncertain. The V end lost 5 bases, the J end lost 3 bases, and 11 bases lay between the germline ends. This CDR3 spans 14 amino acids. CDR1 and CDR2 from the germline V gene are SGHTA and FQGNSA.

The chain is built from TRBV7-6 and TRBJ1-6; TRBD1 is a possible D gene (6 bases). Germline loops: CDR1 SGHVS, CDR2 FNYEAQ. V was clipped by 2 bases and J by 8 bases, with 10 bases between them. The CDR3 is 14 residues long. Written as DNA, the CDR3 is TGTGCCAGCAGCTTATGGACAGAAGATTCACCCCTCCACTTT. Its protein is CASSLWTEDSPLHF.

The chain joins TRBV18 to TRBJ2-7, with D perhaps TRBD1 (7 bases). Germline V CDR1 and CDR2: KGHSH, LQKENI. V was cut by 6 bases and J by 4 bases, with 22 bases left in between. This CDR3 is 16 amino acids long. This chain's CDR3 is CASSTLGGGNAYEQYF. The DNA of the CDR3 is TGTGCCAGCTCCACACTAGGAGGGGGCAACGCTTACGAGCAGTACTTC.

The CDR3 nucleotides read TGCGCCAGCAGCTTGGGCAGGCTGGACACTGAAGCTTTCTTT. Residues: CASSLGRLDTEAFF. V is TRBV5-1 and J is TRBJ1-1; D gene uncertain. V shed 0 bases and J shed 3 bases, with 9 bases lying between them. Germline V lookup: CDR1 SGHRS, CDR2 YFSETQ. The CDR3 consists of 14 residues. Full variable domain (remainder filled in from reference TRBV5-1 and TRBJ1-1): KAGVTQTPRYLIKTRGQQVTLSCSPISGHRSVSWYQQTPGQGLQFLFEYFSETQRNKGNFPGRFSGRQFSNSRSEMNVSTLELGDSALYLCASSLGRLDTEAFFGQGTRLTVV.

The CDR3 DNA follows: TGTGCCAGCACCCCTTCTCGCCAGGGGAATTCACCCCTCCACTTT. Translation gives CASTPSRQGNSPLHF. V is TRBV25-1 and J is TRBJ1-6; D might be TRBD1 (6 bases). This CDR3 region has 15 residues. With 7 bases removed from V and 7 bases from J, the gap between germline ends came to 17 bases. CDR1 is MGHDK and CDR2 is SYGVNS in the germline V gene.

The chain joins TRBV6-5 to TRBJ2-2, with TRBD1 matching over 10 bases. CDR1 is MNHEY and CDR2 is SVGAGI in the germline V gene. The junction had 2 bases not matched to a gene; V was cut back by 8 bases and J by 5 bases. The CDR3 length is 13 residues. This CDR3 is CASSGQGTGELFF. The DNA for the CDR3 is TGTGCCAGCTCGGGACAGGGGACCGGGGAGCTGTTTTTT.

The chain uses TRBV19 and TRBJ1-5; D not resolved. CDR1 is LNHDA and CDR2 is SQIVND in the germline V gene (reference sequence). V shed 6 bases and J shed 0 bases, with 12 bases lying between them. The CDR3 is 15 amino acids. The chain's CDR3 is CASRGSSYSNQPQHF. CDR3 DNA sequence: TGTGCCAGTAGAGGGAGCTCCTATAGCAATCAGCCCCAGCATTTT.

The chain carries TRBV7-2 and TRBJ2-7; 8 nucleotides align to TRBD2. Trimming cost V 5 bases and J 6 bases; bases outside gene matches: 9. Germline CDR1 SGHTA, CDR2 FQGNSA. The CDR3 covers 14 residues. DNA for the CDR3: TGTGCCAGCAGCCATGACTTCGGGGGGGCCGAGCAGTACTTC. Translation gives CASSHDFGGAEQYF. Based on the CDR3 plus reference TRBV7-2 and TRBJ2-7, the full variable domain is GAGVSQSPSNKVTEKGKDVELRCDPISGHTALYWYRQSLGQGLEFLIYFQGNSAPDKSGLPSDRFSAERTGGSVSTLTIQRTQQEDSAVYLCASSHDFGGAEQYFGPGTRLTVT.

The J gene is TRBJ1-1, the V gene TRBV3-1 (or the pseudogene TRBV3-2); 8 positions match TRBD1. After removal of 6 bases from V and 3 bases from J, the junction contained 6 bases not matched to a gene. The CDR3 length is 14 residues. From germline, CDR1 is LGHDT and CDR2 YNNKEL (reference sequence). The chain's CDR3 is CASRTTGEHTEAFF. CDR3 in DNA: TGTGCCAGCAGGACGACAGGGGAGCACACTGAAGCTTTCTTT.

This chain uses TRBV6-6 with TRBJ1-1; 9 positions agree with TRBD1. Trimming cost V 5 bases and J 5 bases; bases outside gene matches: 6. This CDR3 is built from 14 residues. Germline V gene sequence: CDR1 MNHNY, CDR2 SVGAGI (reference sequence). Here the CDR3 reads CASSLTGGRTEAFF. CDR3 DNA sequence: TGTGCCAGCAGTCTGACAGGGGGAAGAACTGAAGCTTTCTTT.

This chain connects TRBV23-1 to TRBJ1-2; tentative D call: TRBD1 (5 bases). TRBV23-1 has ORF status, its function being uncertain. The CDR3 spans 14 residues. With 3 bases removed from V and 3 bases from J, the gap between germline ends came to 11 bases. Written as DNA, the CDR3 is TGCGCCAGCAGTCACAAGGACACCTACTATGGCTACACCTTC. Its translation is CASSHKDTYYGYTF.

The chain is built from TRBV5-1 and TRBJ2-1, with TRBD2 matching 7 bases. The CDR3 has 14 residues. V trimming: 2 bases; J trimming: 5 bases; junction bases outside the gene matches: 4. Germline loops: CDR1 SGHRS, CDR2 YFSETQ. The CDR3 DNA reads as TGCGCCAGCAGCTTCGGGGGGAGGGACAATGAGCAGTTCTTC. Translating it yields CASSFGGRDNEQFF.

The V gene is TRBV10-1, the J gene TRBJ2-2; 10 bases are shared with TRBD1. The germline V gene encodes CDR1 WNHNN and CDR2 SYGVQD (reference sequence). The V gene end was trimmed by 4 bases and the J gene end by 6 bases; junction bases not matched to a gene: 5. The CDR3 length is 15 residues. The CDR3 here is CASSGGTGVSGELFF. CDR3 bases: TGCGCCAGCAGTGGGGGGACAGGGGTTTCCGGGGAGCTGTTTTTT.

The chain uses TRBV7-3 and TRBJ2-5, with 8 bases that match TRBD2. The germline CDR1 and CDR2 sequences are SGHTA and FQGTGA. V dropped 3 bases and J dropped 2; count of bases not matched to a gene: 5. The CDR3 runs 15 residues. The DNA of the CDR3 is TGTGCCAGCAGCTTGTCGCGGGGGGATCAAGAGACCCAGTACTTC. Protein product: CASSLSRGDQETQYF.

This chain connects TRBV19 to TRBJ1-4; 8 bases agree with TRBD1. J gave up 7 bases and V 7 bases, and 14 bases lay outside the gene matches. CDR3 length equals 16 residues. The germline gives CDR1 LNHDA, CDR2 SQIVND (reference sequence). Here the CDR3 DNA reads TGTGCCAGTACCAATCCAGGGGGCGTTTGGAGTGAAAAACTGTTTTTT. This gives the protein CASTNPGGVWSEKLFF.

The J gene is TRBJ2-1, the V gene TRBV5-1; 10 bases map to TRBD2. Germline lookup yields CDR1 SGHRS and CDR2 YFSETQ. V trimming: 0 bases; J trimming: 4 bases; junction bases outside the gene matches: 4. The CDR3 is made up of 16 amino acids. CDR3 in DNA: TGCGCCAGCAGCTTGGAGGCAGCGGGGGGGTACAATGAGCAGTTCTTC. Its protein product is CASSLEAAGGYNEQFF.